This is a list of T cell receptor beta chains from one sample in a study of blood T cell repertoires in COVID-19. The assay was immunoSEQ multiplex PCR, and TCRdb's table has in-frame clones only and misses some. The sample lists approximately 150,000 clones; approximately 75% were seen once. The material sequenced was peripheral blood. Receptors were obtained from a human donor in a cohort sampled during active COVID-19. Both conserved end residues are part of each CDR3. The D gene is left open where the match is weak. Clone size, where shown, is once, few, many, or a class for clones that have expanded.

v_call: TRBV14
j_call: TRBJ2-6
clone_size: few
d_call: .
cdr3_length: 15
cdr3_aa: CASSPRVSGANVLTF
cdr3_nt: TGTGCCAGCAGCCCCCGGGTCTCTGGGGCCAACGTCCTGACTTTC

v_call: TRBV10-3
j_call: TRBJ2-5
clone_size: .
d_call: .
cdr3_length: 13
cdr3_aa: CAIRPGVRETQYF
cdr3_nt: TGTGCCATCAGACCGGGGGTGCGAGAGACCCAGTACTTC

v_call: TRBV7-9
j_call: TRBJ2-7
clone_size: .
d_call: .
cdr3_length: 16
cdr3_aa: CASSLAFGESSYEQYF
cdr3_nt: TGTGCCAGCAGCCTAGCATTTGGAGAGAGCTCCTACGAGCAGTACTTC

v_call: TRBV7-2
j_call: TRBJ2-2
clone_size: .
d_call: .
cdr3_length: 18
cdr3_aa: CASSLSGRIWSNTGELFF
cdr3_nt: TGTGCCAGCAGCCTAAGCGGTAGGATTTGGTCGAACACCGGGGAGCTGTTTTTT

v_call: TRBV9
j_call: TRBJ2-7
clone_size: .
d_call: .
cdr3_length: 14
cdr3_aa: CASSHGEFSYEQYF
cdr3_nt: TGTGCCAGCTCTCACGGGGAGTTCTCCTACGAGCAGTACTTC

v_call: TRBV29-1
j_call: TRBJ1-1
clone_size: .
d_call: TRBD1
cdr3_length: 10
cdr3_aa: CSVPRDRLFF
cdr3_nt: TGCAGCGTCCCCCGGGACAGACTTTTCTTT

v_call: TRBV9
j_call: TRBJ2-2
clone_size: .
d_call: TRBD2
cdr3_length: 16
cdr3_aa: CASSAGLAGSTGELFF
cdr3_nt: TGTGCCAGCAGCGCAGGACTAGCGGGGAGCACCGGGGAGCTGTTTTTT

v_call: TRBV14
j_call: TRBJ2-7
clone_size: .
d_call: .
cdr3_length: 12
cdr3_aa: CASSPETRKQYF
cdr3_nt: TGTGCCAGCAGCCCCGAGACAAGGAAGCAGTACTTC

v_call: TRBV6-2/TRBV6-3
j_call: TRBJ1-2
clone_size: .
d_call: TRBD1
cdr3_length: 15
cdr3_aa: CASSTRDRGPYGYTF
cdr3_nt: TGTGCCAGCAGCACCCGGGACAGGGGGCCGTATGGCTACACCTTC

v_call: TRBV10-1
j_call: TRBJ2-1
clone_size: .
d_call: TRBD2
cdr3_length: 15
cdr3_aa: CASSPGTSGNNEQFF
cdr3_nt: TGCGCCAGCAGTCCCGGGACTAGTGGCAACAATGAGCAGTTCTTC

v_call: TRBV7-3
j_call: TRBJ2-2
clone_size: many
d_call: .
cdr3_length: 13
cdr3_aa: CASSPSGTGELFF
cdr3_nt: TGTGCCAGCAGCCCAAGCGGGACCGGGGAGCTGTTTTTT

v_call: TRBV11-1
j_call: TRBJ2-1
clone_size: .
d_call: .
cdr3_length: 15
cdr3_aa: CASSFTRSSYNEQFF
cdr3_nt: TGTGCCAGCAGCTTTACCAGAAGCTCCTACAATGAGCAGTTCTTC

v_call: TRBV5-8
j_call: TRBJ1-6
clone_size: many
d_call: .
cdr3_length: 14
cdr3_aa: CASRPDTYNSPLHF
cdr3_nt: TGTGCCAGCAGACCCGACACCTATAATTCACCCCTCCACTTT

v_call: TRBV12-3/TRBV12-4
j_call: TRBJ1-2
clone_size: once
d_call: .
cdr3_length: 12
cdr3_aa: CASSLFSRGYTF
cdr3_nt: TGTGCCAGCAGTTTATTTAGTCGTGGCTACACCTTC

v_call: TRBV7-7
j_call: TRBJ2-3
clone_size: .
d_call: TRBD2
cdr3_length: 16
cdr3_aa: CASSPQAGGWNNTQYF
cdr3_nt: TGTGCCAGCAGCCCTCAGGCGGGGGGGTGGAATAATACGCAGTATTTT

v_call: TRBV7-2
j_call: TRBJ2-3
clone_size: .
d_call: TRBD2
cdr3_length: 19
cdr3_aa: CASSLQGTSGGRLHYTQYF
cdr3_nt: TGTGCCAGCAGCCTCCAAGGGACTAGCGGGGGTCGCCTCCATTATACGCAGTATTTT

v_call: TRBV3-1/TRBV3-2
j_call: TRBJ1-4
clone_size: .
d_call: TRBD1
cdr3_length: 15
cdr3_aa: CASSARDRTNEKLFF
cdr3_nt: TGTGCCAGCAGCGCGCGGGACAGAACTAATGAAAAACTGTTTTTT

v_call: TRBV30
j_call: TRBJ2-1
clone_size: .
d_call: TRBD1
cdr3_length: 12
cdr3_aa: CAWGTVPNEQFF
cdr3_nt: TGTGCCTGGGGGACAGTCCCAAATGAGCAGTTCTTC

v_call: TRBV18
j_call: TRBJ2-5
clone_size: .
d_call: TRBD1
cdr3_length: 18
cdr3_aa: CASSPRAGQGVIQETQYF
cdr3_nt: TGTGCCAGCTCACCCCGTGCGGGACAGGGGGTGATCCAAGAGACCCAGTACTTC

v_call: TRBV4-1
j_call: TRBJ2-7
clone_size: few
d_call: TRBD2
cdr3_length: 15
cdr3_aa: CASSEQRGQFYEQYF
cdr3_nt: TGCGCCAGCAGCGAACAGCGGGGCCAATTCTACGAGCAGTACTTC

v_call: TRBV24-1
j_call: TRBJ2-2
clone_size: .
d_call: TRBD1
cdr3_length: 16
cdr3_aa: CATRGPGQGSGGELFF
cdr3_nt: TGTGCCACTAGGGGACCGGGACAGGGAAGTGGCGGGGAGCTGTTTTTT

v_call: TRBV7-6
j_call: TRBJ2-5
clone_size: .
d_call: TRBD2
cdr3_length: 16
cdr3_aa: CASSLASGSLQETQYF
cdr3_nt: TGTGCCAGCAGCTTAGCTAGCGGGAGCCTTCAAGAGACCCAGTACTTC

v_call: TRBV5-8
j_call: TRBJ1-2
clone_size: .
d_call: TRBD1
cdr3_length: 15
cdr3_aa: CASSRGGRGGYGYTF
cdr3_nt: TGTGCCAGCAGCCGAGGGGGCAGGGGAGGCTATGGCTACACCTTC

v_call: TRBV7-8
j_call: TRBJ1-5
clone_size: .
d_call: .
cdr3_length: 15
cdr3_aa: CASSLAGGSNQPQHF
cdr3_nt: TGTGCCAGCAGCTTAGCGGGAGGGAGCAATCAGCCCCAGCATTTT

v_call: TRBV30
j_call: TRBJ2-3
clone_size: few
d_call: TRBD2
cdr3_length: 14
cdr3_aa: CAWTRAGGADTQYF
cdr3_nt: TGTGCCTGGACACGAGCGGGGGGCGCAGATACGCAGTATTTT

v_call: TRBV9
j_call: TRBJ1-3
clone_size: .
d_call: .
cdr3_length: 16
cdr3_aa: CASSVGGRNSGNTIYF
cdr3_nt: TGTGCCAGCAGCGTAGGCGGGCGGAACTCTGGAAACACCATATATTTT

v_call: TRBV6-4
j_call: TRBJ2-1
clone_size: .
d_call: TRBD2
cdr3_length: 15
cdr3_aa: CASSYTSGSQNEQFF
cdr3_nt: TGTGCCAGCAGTTACACTAGCGGGAGTCAGAATGAGCAGTTCTTC

v_call: TRBV11-3
j_call: TRBJ2-1
clone_size: .
d_call: .
cdr3_length: 13
cdr3_aa: CASSSLRGGEQFF
cdr3_nt: TGTGCCAGCAGCTCCTTGCGGGGCGGTGAGCAGTTCTTC

v_call: TRBV27
j_call: TRBJ1-2
clone_size: few
d_call: TRBD1
cdr3_length: 14
cdr3_aa: CASRPGQVRWGYTF
cdr3_nt: TGTGCCAGCAGACCGGGACAGGTCCGCTGGGGCTACACCTTC

v_call: TRBV13
j_call: TRBJ2-3
clone_size: few
d_call: .
cdr3_length: 15
cdr3_aa: CASRPLGGVIDTQYF
cdr3_nt: TGTGCCAGCAGACCCCTAGGCGGTGTGATAGATACGCAGTATTTT

v_call: TRBV6-5
j_call: TRBJ2-7
clone_size: .
d_call: TRBD1
cdr3_length: 16
cdr3_aa: CASSYFPGGKFYEQYF
cdr3_nt: TGTGCCAGCAGTTATTTTCCAGGGGGCAAATTCTACGAGCAGTACTTC

v_call: TRBV27
j_call: TRBJ1-1
clone_size: .
d_call: TRBD1
cdr3_length: 14
cdr3_aa: CASSAQGGIAEAFF
cdr3_nt: TGTGCCAGCAGTGCCCAGGGGGGAATAGCTGAAGCTTTCTTT

v_call: TRBV7-4
j_call: TRBJ1-3
clone_size: few
d_call: .
cdr3_length: 18
cdr3_aa: CLLSFSSRSRREGNTIYF
cdr3_nt: TGTCTTTTGAGCTTCTCTTCGAGGAGTCGGAGGGAAGGAAACACCATATATTTT

v_call: TRBV23-1
j_call: TRBJ2-1
clone_size: .
d_call: .
cdr3_length: 13
cdr3_aa: CASSQALDREQFF
cdr3_nt: TGCGCCAGCAGTCAAGCACTAGACAGGGAGCAGTTCTTC

v_call: TRBV19
j_call: TRBJ1-1
clone_size: .
d_call: .
cdr3_length: 17
cdr3_aa: CASMFRVFGVKNTEAFF
cdr3_nt: TGTGCCAGTATGTTTCGGGTATTCGGCGTCAAGAACACTGAAGCTTTCTTT

v_call: TRBV6-5
j_call: TRBJ1-2
clone_size: .
d_call: .
cdr3_length: 13
cdr3_aa: CASRDRYNYGYTF
cdr3_nt: TGTGCCAGCAGGGACAGATATAACTATGGCTACACCTTC

v_call: TRBV7-2
j_call: TRBJ2-2
clone_size: .
d_call: TRBD1
cdr3_length: 15
cdr3_aa: CASSPRTGLTGELFF
cdr3_nt: TGTGCCAGCAGCCCAAGGACAGGGCTCACCGGGGAGCTGTTTTTT

v_call: TRBV7-3
j_call: TRBJ2-2
clone_size: .
d_call: .
cdr3_length: 13
cdr3_aa: CASSHWAGGELFF
cdr3_nt: TGTGCCAGCAGCCATTGGGCGGGCGGGGAGCTGTTTTTT

v_call: TRBV9
j_call: TRBJ1-1
clone_size: .
d_call: TRBD1
cdr3_length: 17
cdr3_aa: CASSLGPGGGMNTEAFF
cdr3_nt: TGTGCCAGCAGCCTTGGGCCAGGGGGTGGAATGAACACTGAAGCTTTCTTT

v_call: TRBV7-9
j_call: TRBJ1-3
clone_size: .
d_call: .
cdr3_length: 14
cdr3_aa: CASSQGTGGNTIYF
cdr3_nt: TGTGCCAGCAGCCAGGGGACGGGGGGAAACACCATATATTTT

v_call: TRBV4-1
j_call: TRBJ2-5
clone_size: .
d_call: .
cdr3_length: 17
cdr3_aa: CASSQVGPQSFQETQYF
cdr3_nt: TGCGCCAGCAGCCAAGTGGGCCCACAGAGTTTCCAAGAGACCCAGTACTTC

v_call: TRBV12-2
j_call: TRBJ1-2
clone_size: .
d_call: .
cdr3_length: 17
cdr3_aa: CASRSRHLTRDRGGYTF
cdr3_nt: TGTGCAAGTCGCTCCAGACACCTAACCCGGGACAGGGGAGGCTACACCTTC

v_call: TRBV11-3
j_call: TRBJ1-1
clone_size: .
d_call: TRBD1
cdr3_length: 14
cdr3_aa: CASSWDSLSTEAFF
cdr3_nt: TGTGCCAGCAGCTGGGACAGCCTTTCGACTGAAGCTTTCTTT

v_call: TRBV6-8
j_call: TRBJ1-2
clone_size: .
d_call: .
cdr3_length: 17
cdr3_aa: CASSYSRQASTVYGYTF
cdr3_nt: TGTGCCAGCAGTTACTCGAGACAAGCATCGACAGTGTATGGCTACACCTTC

v_call: TRBV7-2
j_call: TRBJ2-1
clone_size: .
d_call: .
cdr3_length: 15
cdr3_aa: CASSLVSRSSNEQFF
cdr3_nt: TGTGCCAGCAGCTTAGTCTCGCGGAGCAGCAATGAGCAGTTCTTC

v_call: TRBV18
j_call: TRBJ1-1
clone_size: .
d_call: .
cdr3_length: 15
cdr3_aa: CASSRDTGMNTEAFF
cdr3_nt: TGTGCCAGCTCACGGGATACAGGGATGAACACTGAAGCTTTCTTT

v_call: TRBV9
j_call: TRBJ1-4
clone_size: .
d_call: .
cdr3_length: 15
cdr3_aa: CASSATGSTNEKLFF
cdr3_nt: TGTGCCAGCAGCGCCACAGGGTCTACTAATGAAAAACTGTTTTTT

v_call: TRBV6-5
j_call: TRBJ1-5
clone_size: once
d_call: .
cdr3_length: 12
cdr3_aa: CASMGGGQPQHF
cdr3_nt: TGTGCCAGCATGGGGGGAGGCCAGCCCCAGCATTTT

v_call: TRBV4-3
j_call: TRBJ2-3
clone_size: .
d_call: .
cdr3_length: 15
cdr3_aa: CASSQDSEGTDTQYF
cdr3_nt: TGCGCCAGCAGCCAAGATTCGGAGGGGACAGATACGCAGTATTTT

v_call: TRBV6-5
j_call: TRBJ2-7
clone_size: .
d_call: TRBD1
cdr3_length: 13
cdr3_aa: CASRGQGSYEQYF
cdr3_nt: TGTGCCAGCAGGGGACAGGGCTCGTACGAGCAGTACTTC

v_call: TRBV27
j_call: TRBJ2-7
clone_size: .
d_call: .
cdr3_length: 15
cdr3_aa: CASSFGGWYAYEQYF
cdr3_nt: TGTGCCAGCAGCTTTGGGGGGTGGTATGCCTACGAGCAGTACTTC

v_call: TRBV15
j_call: TRBJ1-5
clone_size: .
d_call: .
cdr3_length: 18
cdr3_aa: CATLPWQERTPGNQPQHF
cdr3_nt: TGTGCCACCCTACCTTGGCAGGAGCGGACCCCTGGCAATCAGCCCCAGCATTTT

v_call: TRBV4-3
j_call: TRBJ1-6
clone_size: few
d_call: .
cdr3_length: 15
cdr3_aa: CASSQEGTGDSPLHF
cdr3_nt: TGCGCCAGCAGCCAAGAGGGTACAGGAGATTCACCCCTCCACTTT

v_call: TRBV19
j_call: TRBJ1-5
clone_size: .
d_call: .
cdr3_length: 16
cdr3_aa: CASSIVAVSSNQPQHF
cdr3_nt: TGTGCCAGTAGTATAGTTGCGGTTTCAAGCAATCAGCCCCAGCATTTT

v_call: TRBV4-1
j_call: TRBJ2-2
clone_size: .
d_call: TRBD1
cdr3_length: 15
cdr3_aa: CASRRQGANTGELFF
cdr3_nt: TGCGCCAGCAGGCGACAGGGGGCGAACACCGGGGAGCTGTTTTTT

v_call: TRBV7-9
j_call: TRBJ2-3
clone_size: .
d_call: .
cdr3_length: 15
cdr3_aa: CASSLVLGHTDTQYF
cdr3_nt: TGTGCCAGCAGCTTAGTTTTGGGCCACACAGATACGCAGTATTTT

v_call: TRBV5-5
j_call: TRBJ2-7
clone_size: .
d_call: TRBD2
cdr3_length: 15
cdr3_aa: CASSPAGTRSYEQYF
cdr3_nt: TGTGCCAGCAGCCCAGCGGGGACCCGATCCTACGAGCAGTACTTC